The rows below give T cell receptor beta chains drawn from one sample of a study of blood T cell repertoires in COVID-19. Data came from immunoSEQ multiplex PCR; TCRdb stores just in-frame clones and leaves some out. The profile covers 250,000 or so clones, with 80% to 90% appearing a single time and 6.6% taken by the ten largest. Specimen: PBMCs or T cells enriched from blood (not recorded which). These receptors all stem from a woman between 50 and 59 years old who had been exposed to COVID-19. Each CDR3 is given with its conserved first and last residue. A D gene is named only where the DNA matches it firmly. The size entry is marked missing in some rows and otherwise reads once, few, many or a size class.

v_gene	j_gene	len	d_gene	abundance	CDR3nt	CDR3aa
TRBV5-5	TRBJ1-6	15	-	-	TGTGCCAGCAGCCCCTCGCGGACAGCTGGATCACCCCTCCACTTT	CASSPSRTAGSPLHF
TRBV15	TRBJ1-2	14	-	-	TGTGCCACCAGCAGAGATCGGGCAGGGAGGCGCTACACCTTC	CATSRDRAGRRYTF
TRBV18	TRBJ1-1	14	TRBD1	-	TGTGCCAGCTCACCTTTTGACAGGGTGACTGAAGCTTTCTTT	CASSPFDRVTEAFF
TRBV5-1	TRBJ1-1	14	-	-	TGCGCCAGCCGAACCGACTATATGAACACTGAAGCTTTCTTT	CASRTDYMNTEAFF
TRBV29-1	TRBJ1-1	13	-	-	TGCAGCGCAGCACAGGGAGCGAACACTGAAGCTTTCTTT	CSAAQGANTEAFF
TRBV19	TRBJ1-5	13	-	-	TGTGCCAGTAATTCCGGTACGGGGCAGCCCCAGCATTTT	CASNSGTGQPQHF
TRBV3-1/TRBV3-2	TRBJ2-5	17	-	-	TGTGCCAGCAGCCAAGATCGGCGCGAGGAAGTCAGAGAGACCCAGTACTTC	CASSQDRREEVRETQYF
TRBV18	TRBJ2-1	11	-	-	TGTGCCAGCTCACTTCAGTCTGAGCAGTTCTTC	CASSLQSEQFF
TRBV10-2	TRBJ1-1	14	-	-	TGCGCCAGCAAGAAGACAGCTATGAACACTGAAGCTTTCTTT	CASKKTAMNTEAFF
TRBV11-2	TRBJ2-7	13	-	-	TGTGCCAGCAGCCGCGGAGTTGGCTACGAGCAGTACTTC	CASSRGVGYEQYF
TRBV28	TRBJ1-4	16	-	-	TGTGCCAGCAGACGTACAGGGAGCTCAACTAATGAAAAACTGTTTTTT	CASRRTGSSTNEKLFF
TRBV5-4	TRBJ2-2	15	-	few	TGTGCCAGCAGCCCCCCCGGCGGGAACACCGGGGAGCTGTTTTTT	CASSPPGGNTGELFF
TRBV28	TRBJ1-1	16	-	-	TGTGCCAGCAGTTCCCTCGGACAGCCGGGGAACACTGAAGCTTTCTTT	CASSSLGQPGNTEAFF
TRBV18	TRBJ2-1	16	TRBD2	-	TGTGCCAGCTCACCGAGACTAGCGGGGGGGCTGAATGAGCAGTTCTTC	CASSPRLAGGLNEQFF
TRBV7-2	TRBJ2-2	14	TRBD2	-	TGTGCCAGCAGCCGGGGGGTGGTCACCGGGGAGCTGTTTTTT	CASSRGVVTGELFF
TRBV27	TRBJ2-7	19	TRBD1	-	TGTGCCAGCAGTTTATCCGTCCCCTCCGACAGGGTTCTTTTCTACGAGCAGTACTTC	CASSLSVPSDRVLFYEQYF
TRBV28	TRBJ2-2	18	TRBD1	-	TGTGCCAGCAGTTTCCCCACCCTACAGGGGGCGCGCACCGGGGAGCTGTTTTTT	CASSFPTLQGARTGELFF
TRBV2	TRBJ1-5	13	-	-	TGTGCCAGCAGTGAGGGGCGGAATCAGCCCCAGCATTTT	CASSEGRNQPQHF
TRBV28	TRBJ2-5	14	-	-	TGTGCCAGCAGTTCCAGGAGGATCGGAGAGACCCAGTACTTC	CASSSRRIGETQYF
TRBV27	TRBJ2-7	14	TRBD1	-	TGTGCCAGCAGTTCGGGACAGGGGGCGCGAGAGCAGTACTTC	CASSSGQGAREQYF
TRBV6-5	TRBJ1-1	15	-	-	TGTGCCAGCAGTTTGTACGAACAGGGAACCACTGAAGCTTTCTTT	CASSLYEQGTTEAFF
TRBV2	TRBJ2-2	16	TRBD1	-	TGTGCCAGCAGTGAAGACCCGACAGGGCCCACCGGGGAGCTGTTTTTT	CASSEDPTGPTGELFF
TRBV11-2	TRBJ1-1	16	-	-	TGTGCCAGCAGCTTACGGCTGGCAGGGATGAACACTGAAGCTTTCTTT	CASSLRLAGMNTEAFF
TRBV11-2	TRBJ1-2	17	TRBD1	-	TGTGCCAGCAGCTTAGATCCTTTAAGGGGGCAGAACTATGGCTACACCTTC	CASSLDPLRGQNYGYTF
TRBV7-9	TRBJ1-1	15	TRBD1	-	TGTGCCAGCAGCGCCGGGACAGTTCTGAACACTGAAGCTTTCTTT	CASSAGTVLNTEAFF
TRBV9	TRBJ2-1	14	TRBD2	few	TGTGCCAGCAGTAAGCGGGGGGGCAGCGATGAGCAGTTCTTC	CASSKRGGSDEQFF
TRBV4-2	TRBJ2-7	15	-	few	TGTGCCAGCAGCCAAGAGTTGGGGGGGCTTGTGGAGCAGTACTTC	CASSQELGGLVEQYF
TRBV24-1	TRBJ1-5	14	-	-	TGTGCCACCAGTGACCAGACTGACGATCAGCCCCAGCATTTT	CATSDQTDDQPQHF
TRBV7-2	TRBJ2-7	13	-	-	TGTGCCAGCAGCTTAGGGCGGTCTTACGAGCAGTACTTC	CASSLGRSYEQYF
TRBV7-3	TRBJ2-1	15	TRBD2	-	TGTGCCAGCAGCCCGCAGGGCGGGGGGGCGGATGAGCAGTTCTTC	CASSPQGGGADEQFF
TRBV5-6	TRBJ2-7	13	-	-	TGTGCCAGCAGCTTGACAGGTTCTTACGAGCAGTACTTC	CASSLTGSYEQYF
TRBV5-1	TRBJ1-6	14	TRBD1	-	TGCGCCAGCAGCTTGGATTACAGGGGGTCACCCCTCCACTTT	CASSLDYRGSPLHF
TRBV5-1	TRBJ2-3	14	TRBD2	-	TGCGCCAGCAAAGCGGGGGGGCCCACAGATACGCAGTATTTT	CASKAGGPTDTQYF
TRBV15	TRBJ1-5	12	TRBD1	-	TGTGCCAGAGATACAGGGGGAGGGCCCCAGCATTTT	CARDTGGGPQHF
TRBV28	TRBJ1-3	15	-	-	TGTGCCAGCAGCCAAGCAGGGAACCCTGGAAACACCATATATTTT	CASSQAGNPGNTIYF
TRBV3-1/TRBV3-2	TRBJ2-3	15	-	-	TGTGCCAGCAGCCAAGGGCTTACGACAGCAGATACGCAGTATTTT	CASSQGLTTADTQYF
TRBV25-1	TRBJ1-4	15	-	-	TGTGCCAGCAGTGACCCAGGGAGGTCTAATGAAAAACTGTTTTTT	CASSDPGRSNEKLFF
TRBV2	TRBJ1-3	15	-	few	TGTGCCAGCTCCTACAGGTTACGCTCTGGAAACACCATATATTTT	CASSYRLRSGNTIYF
TRBV18	TRBJ1-2	12	-	-	TGTGCCAGCTCAGTCACAGGGAATGGCTACACCTTC	CASSVTGNGYTF